The clone carrying this TCR beta chain came up a few times. Its antigen is currently unknown. This sample is part of a study of T cells after posttransplantation cyclophosphamide. The table came from immunoSEQ multiplex PCR; TCRdb's copy has only in-frame clones and leaves some out. The data hold approximately 5,900 clones, with over 1.5% observed a single time. The study's findings and limits: TRB overlap between skin or GI tissue T cells and blood was limited. TRB clonality was highly associated with recipient CMV seropositivity and reactivation. Donor CD8+ memory clones often dominated recipient blood repertoires at later times.

Trimming at V came to 6 bases and at J to 5 bases, leaving 4 bases not matched to a gene. Germline-derived CDR1 and CDR2 are MDHEN and SYDVKM. This CDR3 spans 14 amino acids. A marrow graft followed busulfan-fludarabine conditioning, with cyclophosphamide on days +3 and +4. The rearrangement uses TRBV28 and TRBJ2-7, with 13 nucleotides matching TRBD2. The sample in question was PBMCs, obtained around 240 days after a stem cell transplant with posttransplant cyclophosphamide. The receptor was isolated from a young adult male patient who received an allogeneic stem cell transplant from a related donor, was CMV-positive, and had no GVHD. A share of the T cells may be of graft donor origin. The DNA for the CDR3 is TGTGCCAGCAGCGGACTAGCGGGAGTAAACGAGCAGTACTTC. Translated, it gives CASSGLAGVNEQYF. Supplemented by reference TRBV28 and TRBJ2-7, the full variable domain reads DVKVTQSSRYLVKRTGEKVFLECVQDMDHENMFWYRQDPGLGLRLIYFSYDVKMKEKGDIPEGYSVSREKKERFSLILESASTNQTSMYLCASSGLAGVNEQYFGPGTRLTVT.